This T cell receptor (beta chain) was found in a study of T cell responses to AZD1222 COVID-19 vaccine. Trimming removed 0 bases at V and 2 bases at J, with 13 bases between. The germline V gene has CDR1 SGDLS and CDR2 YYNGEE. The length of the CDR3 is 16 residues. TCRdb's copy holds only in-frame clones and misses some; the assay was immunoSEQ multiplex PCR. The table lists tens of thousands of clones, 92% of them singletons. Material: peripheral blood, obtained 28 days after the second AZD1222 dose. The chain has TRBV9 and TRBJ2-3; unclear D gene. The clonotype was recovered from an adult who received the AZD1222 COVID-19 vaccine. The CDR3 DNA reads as TGTGCCAGCAGCGTAGGAACTGCTCTATTCACAGATACGCAGTATTTT. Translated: CASSVGTALFTDTQYF.